One sample yielded the 21 T cell receptor beta chains listed below, sequenced in a study of blood T cell repertoires in COVID-19. Profiling relied on immunoSEQ multiplex PCR, and the TCRdb table lists in-frame clones only, not all of them. The table lists some 120,000 clones, around 80% of them singletons, with about 40% in the top ten. The source material was peripheral blood. These receptors were obtained from a man aged 35-49 years with active or convalescent COVID-19.

The chain carries TRBV27 and TRBJ2-2, with 9 bases lining up with TRBD2. J was trimmed by 1 base and V by 6 bases; bases with no gene match: 0. CDR1 is MNHEY, CDR2 SMNVEV, per germline (reference sequence). This CDR3 is 14 amino acids long. CDR3 protein: CASRAGGNTGELFF. The CDR3 region has the DNA TGTGCCAGCAGAGCGGGGGGGAACACCGGGGAGCTGTTTTTT.

The V gene is TRBV30, the J gene TRBJ1-1, with D possibly TRBD1 on 5 matching bases. V was shortened by 1 base and J by 3 bases, with 12 bases between the two germline ends. Germline V gene lookup returns CDR1 GTSNPN and CDR2 SVGIG (reference sequence). There are 14 residues in the CDR3. The CDR3 DNA reads TGTGCCTGGAGTGCCGGGCAGGGTTACACTGAAGCTTTCTTT. Protein product: CAWSAGQGYTEAFF.

This chain joins TRBV5-1 and TRBJ2-2; 7 nucleotides agree with TRBD1. Germline CDR1 and CDR2: SGHRS and YFSETQ. There are 14 residues in the CDR3. The V and J ends lost 0 bases and 6 bases, in that order; junction bases with no gene match: 2. The CDR3 protein is CASSLVTGPGELFF. The CDR3 DNA sequence: TGCGCCAGCAGCTTGGTGACAGGGCCCGGGGAGCTGTTTTTT.

A few counts support this clone. The rearrangement links TRBV4-2 to TRBJ2-7; D call uncertain. Between the trimmed V and J ends, which lost 4 bases and 0 bases, there was a span of 13 bases. Germline V gives CDR1 LGHNA, CDR2 YNFKEQ. The CDR3 covers 15 residues. The CDR3 DNA reads as TGTGCCAGCAGCCCCCGGGTGACGGACTCCTACGAGCAGTACTTC. Translation: CASSPRVTDSYEQYF.

Here the CDR3 reads CSARTSGRGYF. CDR3 DNA: TGCAGTGCTAGGACTAGCGGGAGAGGGTATTTT. V and J are TRBV20-1 and TRBJ2-3; 12 bases fit TRBD2. The CDR3 runs 11 residues. The J segment lost 14 bases and the V segment lost 3 bases, leaving 3 bases of the junction unmatched. Germline lookup yields CDR1 DFQATT and CDR2 SNEGSKA (reference sequence).

A single count supports this clone. The V call is TRBV6-5, the J call TRBJ1-1; D uncertain. Trimming took off 6 bases at V and 4 bases at J, with 12 bases between the two ends. CDR3 length equals 13 residues. Germline CDR1 reads MNHEY; CDR2 reads SVGAGI. The CDR3, as DNA: TGTGCCAGCAGAGCTGTCCCGGGCACTGAAGCTTTCTTT. This gives the protein CASRAVPGTEAFF.

This clone has only one observation. J is TRBJ1-1 and V is TRBV2; D is uncertain. The V and J ends lost 4 bases and 0 bases respectively, with 12 bases between them. Germline V gene sequence: CDR1 SNHLY, CDR2 FYNNEI. The CDR3 is made up of 15 amino acids. CDR3 in amino acids: CASSGGGRMNTEAFF. The CDR3 DNA sequence: TGTGCCAGCAGTGGGGGAGGCAGGATGAACACTGAAGCTTTCTTT.

J is TRBJ2-7 and V is TRBV2, with D possibly being TRBD2 (6 bases). In germline, CDR1 is SNHLY, CDR2 FYNNEI. Trimming cost V 7 bases and J 5 bases, with 15 bases left between them. The CDR3 has 13 residues. The CDR3 DNA is TGTGCCAGCACGGTCGTGGGGGAGGACGAGCAGTACTTC. As protein: CASTVVGEDEQYF.

The chain recombines TRBV28 with TRBJ1-2; 9 bases align to TRBD1. CDR1 and CDR2 from the germline V gene are MDHEN and SYDVKM. V shed 5 bases and J 8 bases; nucleotides not matched to a gene: 12. There are 15 residues in the CDR3. CDR3 residues: CASSVTGQGIKGYTF. In DNA form, the CDR3 reads TGTGCCAGCAGTGTAACGGGACAGGGTATCAAAGGCTACACCTTC.

The V gene is TRBV5-5, the J gene TRBJ2-2; D call uncertain. Trimming shortened V by 1 base and J by 2 bases, and 9 bases separated the two germline ends. From germline, CDR1 is SGHKS and CDR2 YYEKEE (reference sequence). The CDR3 consists of 15 residues. CDR3 coding DNA: TGTGCCAGCAGCTTGTACGAGACAAACACCGGGGAGCTGTTTTTT. Amino acid sequence: CASSLYETNTGELFF.

The chain links TRBV3-1 (or the pseudogene TRBV3-2) to TRBJ2-5; D might be TRBD1 (6 bases). V was shortened by 1 base and J by 5 bases, with 8 bases between the two germline ends. The V gene's germline CDR1 is LGHDT and CDR2 YNNKEL (reference sequence). The CDR3 runs to 13 residues. Here the CDR3 DNA reads TGTGCCAGCAGCCAAGTAAGGGGGGAGACCCAGTACTTC. Translated: CASSQVRGETQYF.

The J gene is TRBJ2-1, the V gene TRBV30; 9 nucleotides agree with TRBD2. V lost 4 bases, J lost 3 bases, and 4 bases stayed unmatched. CDR1 GTSNPN and CDR2 SVGIG come from the germline V gene (reference sequence). The CDR3 is made up of 14 amino acids. The CDR3 region is CAWTRLAVYNEQFF. The CDR3 bases are TGTGCCTGGACTCGACTAGCGGTCTACAATGAGCAGTTCTTC.

The chain combines TRBV30 with TRBJ1-4; 11 positions match TRBD1. Germline CDR1 and CDR2: GTSNPN and SVGIG (reference sequence). V lost 3 bases and J lost 9; bases outside the gene matches: 6. The CDR3 length is 14 residues. The CDR3: CAWSGQGARKKLFF. The CDR3 region has the DNA TGTGCCTGGAGCGGACAGGGGGCCAGAAAAAAACTGTTTTTT.

The chain carries TRBV19 and TRBJ1-1; D gene unclear. V was trimmed by 3 bases and J by 2 bases, leaving 16 bases between them. The CDR3 extends over 16 amino acids. Germline V gene lookup returns CDR1 LNHDA and CDR2 SQIVND (reference sequence). The CDR3 region is CASSIPASRGNTEAFF. CDR3 DNA sequence: TGTGCCAGTAGTATCCCAGCGTCCAGAGGCAACACTGAAGCTTTCTTT.

This clone was seen a single time. This chain uses TRBV2 with TRBJ2-7, with D possibly matching TRBD2 (6 bases). Germline loops: CDR1 SNHLY, CDR2 FYNNEI. V lost 2 bases and J lost 4, with 15 bases in between. The CDR3 covers 15 residues. The CDR3 nucleotides read TGTGCCAGCAGTGAACAGGGCGGGGACGGATACGAGCAGTACTTC. Its protein is CASSEQGGDGYEQYF. Based on the CDR3 plus reference TRBV2 and TRBJ2-7, the full variable domain is EPEVTQTPSHQVTQMGQEVILRCVPISNHLYFYWYRQILGQKVEFLVSFYNNEISEKSEIFDDQFSVERPDGSNFTLKIRSTKLEDSAMYFCASSEQGGDGYEQYFGPGTRLTVT.

The chain is built from TRBV6-5 and TRBJ1-1; D possibly corresponds to TRBD1 (6 bases). V dropped 7 bases and J dropped 1 base, with 16 bases sitting between them. The germline V gene has CDR1 MNHEY and CDR2 SVGAGI. The CDR3 is 15 residues long. Written as DNA, the CDR3 is TGTGCCAGCAACGAAGTATGGGGGCCGAACACTGAAGCTTTCTTT. It specifies CASNEVWGPNTEAFF.

The chain uses TRBV5-1 and TRBJ2-7, with a possible D match to TRBD2 (6 bases). CDR1 is SGHRS and CDR2 is YFSETQ in the germline V gene. This CDR3 is built from 15 residues. V was shortened by 4 bases and J by 3 bases, with 17 bases between the two germline ends. CDR3 residues: CASSPGLSLGYEQYF. In DNA form, the CDR3 reads TGCGCCAGCAGCCCGGGACTTTCGTTGGGCTACGAGCAGTACTTC.

In its sample, this clone was seen a few times. The V gene is TRBV9, the J gene TRBJ2-2; 7 bases line up with TRBD2. Trimming cost V 5 bases and J 0 bases; bases outside gene matches: 1. Germline assignment: CDR1 SGDLS and CDR2 YYNGEE. The CDR3 length is 14 residues. The CDR3 region has the DNA TGTGCCAGCAGGGGGAGGGCGAACACCGGGGAGCTGTTTTTT. It specifies CASRGRANTGELFF.

The chain is built from TRBV2 and TRBJ2-7, with D perhaps TRBD1 (6 bases). This CDR3 region has 11 residues. Trimming took 7 bases from V and 6 from J, leaving 10 bases between them. Germline V gives CDR1 SNHLY, CDR2 FYNNEI. This chain's CDR3 is CASTPGVEQYF. CDR3 nucleotide sequence: TGTGCCAGCACCCCAGGGGTCGAGCAGTACTTC.

The V call is TRBV5-5, the J call TRBJ2-2; 9 bases line up with TRBD1. This CDR3 has 15 residues. CDR1 and CDR2 from the germline V gene are SGHKS and YYEKEE (reference sequence). V dropped 1 base and J dropped 3; count of bases not matched to a gene: 1. The chain's CDR3 is CASSLTGGHTGELFF. For the CDR3, the DNA is TGTGCCAGCAGCTTGACAGGGGGCCACACCGGGGAGCTGTTTTTT. Combining the CDR3 with reference TRBV5-5 and TRBJ2-2 gives the whole variable domain DAGVTQSPTHLIKTRGQQVTLRCSPISGHKSVSWYQQVLGQGPQFIFQYYEKEERGRGNFPDRFSARQFPNYSSELNVNALLLGDSALYLCASSLTGGHTGELFFGEGSRLTVL.

Only a few counts were recorded for this clone. The rearrangement links TRBV10-3 to TRBJ2-2; 10 positions agree with TRBD1. Germline lookup yields CDR1 ENHRY and CDR2 SYGVKD. The CDR3 is made up of 14 amino acids. V lost 10 bases and J lost 5; bases outside the gene matches: 7. This CDR3 reads CATGDRGLTGELFF. The CDR3 region has the DNA TGTGCCACCGGGGACAGGGGATTAACCGGGGAGCTGTTTTTT.